The entry below describes one T cell receptor beta chain. The data are from a study of cytomegalovirus exposure and HLA in healthy donors. Clones were read by immunoSEQ multiplex PCR, and TCRdb kept only the in-frame ones, dropping some. Of around 230,000 clones listed, around 86% are singletons. The donors were members of the validation cohort, which comprised 120 subjects and was separate from the first cohort of around 700 subjects. The germline V gene has CDR1 LNHDA and CDR2 SQIVND (reference sequence). The CDR3 is made up of 14 amino acids. Losses at the gene ends were 3 bases for V and 2 bases for J; bases not matched to a gene: 3.

Sequencing was performed on PBMCs. The genes are TRBV19 and TRBJ2-7; 8 bases fit TRBD1. This receptor was taken from a woman aged 30 to 39 in good health and CMV-seropositive. CDR3 sequence (DNA): TGTGCCAGTAGTATGACAGGGGTGCCCTACGAGCAGTACTTC. It is translated as CASSMTGVPYEQYF.